This entry features one T cell receptor (beta chain) sequence. In the authors' methods: Reference gene primers were amplified, and this amplification served to estimate nucleated cell counts. Measured with immunoSEQ multiplex PCR; TCRdb has only the in-frame clones, and not every one. The DNA gave D and trimming, while V, J and clone size come from that table. This sample yields 150,000 to 200,000 clones, of which 74% are seen a single time; 3% belongs to the top ten. V was clipped by 6 bases and J by 2 bases, with 14 bases between them. The CDR3 totals 15 residues. Germline lookup yields CDR1 MNHEY and CDR2 SVGAGI. This sample was included in a study of blood T cell repertoires in COVID-19.

The sequenced sample was peripheral blood. This chain uses TRBV6-5 with TRBJ1-3; D not resolved. This receptor was taken from an elderly woman with acute or convalescent COVID-19. The CDR3 protein is CASSLSRAAGNTIYF. The CDR3 nucleotides are TGTGCCAGCAGCCTTTCGAGGGCGGCTGGAAACACCATATATTTT.